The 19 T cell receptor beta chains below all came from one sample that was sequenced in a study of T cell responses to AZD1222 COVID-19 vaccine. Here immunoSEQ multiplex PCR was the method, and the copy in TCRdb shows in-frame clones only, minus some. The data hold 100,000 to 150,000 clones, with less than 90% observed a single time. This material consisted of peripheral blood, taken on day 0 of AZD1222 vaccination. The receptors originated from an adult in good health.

The CDR3 loop reads CASSLDQQETQYF. CDR3 in DNA: TGTGCCAGCAGCTTGGACCAACAAGAGACCCAGTACTTC. V gene TRBV5-4 combines with J gene TRBJ2-5; D is undetermined. CDR3 size: 13 residues. The V gene lost 0 bases and the J gene lost 2 bases, with 5 bases spanning the gap. Germline CDR1 reads SGHNT; CDR2 reads YYREEE (reference sequence).

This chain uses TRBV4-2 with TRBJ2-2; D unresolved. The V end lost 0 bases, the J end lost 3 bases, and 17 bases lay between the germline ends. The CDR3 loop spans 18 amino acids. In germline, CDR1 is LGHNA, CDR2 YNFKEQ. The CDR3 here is CASSQDFGRTLDTGELFF. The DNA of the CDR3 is TGTGCCAGCAGCCAAGATTTTGGGCGGACCCTAGACACCGGGGAGCTGTTTTTT.

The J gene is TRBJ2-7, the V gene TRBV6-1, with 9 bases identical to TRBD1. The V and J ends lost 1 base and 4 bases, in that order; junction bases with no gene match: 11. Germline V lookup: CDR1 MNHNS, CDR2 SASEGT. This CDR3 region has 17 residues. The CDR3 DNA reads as TGTGCCAGCAGTGAAGTCTCCGGGACAGGGCTTGGGTACGAGCAGTACTTC. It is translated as CASSEVSGTGLGYEQYF.

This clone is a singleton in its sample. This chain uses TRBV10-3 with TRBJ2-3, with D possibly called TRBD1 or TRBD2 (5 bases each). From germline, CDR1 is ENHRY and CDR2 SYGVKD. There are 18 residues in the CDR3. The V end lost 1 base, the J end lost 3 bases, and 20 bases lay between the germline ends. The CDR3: CAISELENGGSLTDTQYF. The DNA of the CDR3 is TGTGCCATCAGTGAGTTGGAGAATGGGGGTTCGTTGACAGATACGCAGTATTTT.

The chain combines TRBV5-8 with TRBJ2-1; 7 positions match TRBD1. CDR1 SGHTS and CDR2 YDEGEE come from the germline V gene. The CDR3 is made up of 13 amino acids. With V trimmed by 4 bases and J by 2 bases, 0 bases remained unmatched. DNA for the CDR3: TGTGCCAGCAGCAGGGGGCCCTACAATGAGCAGTTCTTC. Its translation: CASSRGPYNEQFF.

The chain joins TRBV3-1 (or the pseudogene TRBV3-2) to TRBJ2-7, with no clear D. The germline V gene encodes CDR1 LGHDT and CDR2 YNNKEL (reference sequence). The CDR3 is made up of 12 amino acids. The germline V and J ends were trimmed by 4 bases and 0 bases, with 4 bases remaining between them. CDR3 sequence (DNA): TGTGCCAGCAGCCCTCTCTCCTACGAGCAGTACTTC. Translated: CASSPLSYEQYF.

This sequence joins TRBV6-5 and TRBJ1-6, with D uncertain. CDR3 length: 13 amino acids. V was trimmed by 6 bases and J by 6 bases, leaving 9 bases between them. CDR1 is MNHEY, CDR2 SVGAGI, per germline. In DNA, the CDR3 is TGTGCCAGCAGACAAATGGGTAATTCACCCCTCCACTTT. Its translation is CASRQMGNSPLHF.

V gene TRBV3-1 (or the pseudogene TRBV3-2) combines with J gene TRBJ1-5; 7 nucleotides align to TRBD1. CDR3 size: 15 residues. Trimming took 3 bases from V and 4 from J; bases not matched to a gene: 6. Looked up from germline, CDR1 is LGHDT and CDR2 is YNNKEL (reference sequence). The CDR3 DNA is TGTGCCAGCAGCCAGGGAGGGACAGTAAATCAGCCCCAGCATTTT. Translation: CASSQGGTVNQPQHF.

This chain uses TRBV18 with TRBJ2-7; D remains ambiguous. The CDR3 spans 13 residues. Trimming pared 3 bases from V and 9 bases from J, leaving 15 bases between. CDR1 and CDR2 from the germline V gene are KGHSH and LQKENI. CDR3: CASSPGRTDVQYF. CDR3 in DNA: TGTGCCAGCTCACCGGGAAGAACGGACGTGCAGTACTTC.

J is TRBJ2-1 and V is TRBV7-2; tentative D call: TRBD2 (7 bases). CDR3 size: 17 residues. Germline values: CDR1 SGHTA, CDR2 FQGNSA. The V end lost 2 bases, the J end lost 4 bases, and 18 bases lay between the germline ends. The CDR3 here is CASSLLMGGAKYNEQFF. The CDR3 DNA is TGTGCCAGCAGCTTATTGATGGGGGGGGCCAAGTACAATGAGCAGTTCTTC.

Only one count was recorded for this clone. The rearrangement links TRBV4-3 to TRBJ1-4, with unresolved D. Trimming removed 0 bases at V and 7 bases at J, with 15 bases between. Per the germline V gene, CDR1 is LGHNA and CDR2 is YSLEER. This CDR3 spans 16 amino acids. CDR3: CASSQDIGPTGEKLFF. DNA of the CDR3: TGCGCCAGCAGCCAAGATATCGGACCCACGGGTGAAAAACTGTTTTTT.

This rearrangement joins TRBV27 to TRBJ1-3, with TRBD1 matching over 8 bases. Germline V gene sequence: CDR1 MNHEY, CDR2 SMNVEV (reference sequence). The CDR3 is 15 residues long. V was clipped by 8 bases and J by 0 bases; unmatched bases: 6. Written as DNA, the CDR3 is TGTGCCAGCCGATCAGGGGGCAGCTCTGGAAACACCATATATTTT. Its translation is CASRSGGSSGNTIYF.

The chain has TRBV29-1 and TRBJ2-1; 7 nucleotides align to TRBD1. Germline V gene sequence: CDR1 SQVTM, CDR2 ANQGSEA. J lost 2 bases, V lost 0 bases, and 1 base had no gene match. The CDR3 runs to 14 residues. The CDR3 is CSVEDRGTYNEQFF. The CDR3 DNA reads TGCAGCGTTGAAGACAGGGGGACCTACAATGAGCAGTTCTTC.

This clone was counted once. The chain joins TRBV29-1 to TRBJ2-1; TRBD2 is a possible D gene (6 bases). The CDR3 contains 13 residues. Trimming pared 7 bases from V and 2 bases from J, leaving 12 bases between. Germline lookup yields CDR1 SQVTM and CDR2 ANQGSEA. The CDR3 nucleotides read TGCAGCGCTACCGGAGGGACCTACAATGAGCAGTTCTTC. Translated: CSATGGTYNEQFF.

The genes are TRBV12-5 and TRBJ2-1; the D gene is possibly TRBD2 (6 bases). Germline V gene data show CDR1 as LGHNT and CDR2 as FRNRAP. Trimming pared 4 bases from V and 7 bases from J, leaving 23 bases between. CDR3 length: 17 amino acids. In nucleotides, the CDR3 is TGTGCTAGTGGTTCGCCCACTTTGACGGGAGATTTTAATGAGCAGTTCTTC. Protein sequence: CASGSPTLTGDFNEQFF.

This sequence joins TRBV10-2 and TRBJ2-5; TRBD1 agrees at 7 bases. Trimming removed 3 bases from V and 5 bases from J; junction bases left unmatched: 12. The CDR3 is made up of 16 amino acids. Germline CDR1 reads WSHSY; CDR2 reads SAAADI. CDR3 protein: CASSDVAGGFGETQYF. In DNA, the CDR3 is TGCGCCAGCAGTGATGTGGCAGGGGGATTTGGTGAGACCCAGTACTTC.

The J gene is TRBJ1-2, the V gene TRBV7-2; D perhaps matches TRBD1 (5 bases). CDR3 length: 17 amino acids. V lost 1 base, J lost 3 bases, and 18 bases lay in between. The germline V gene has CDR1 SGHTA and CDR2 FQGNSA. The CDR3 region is CASSLGITGTLDYGYTF. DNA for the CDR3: TGTGCCAGCAGCTTAGGTATCACCGGGACTCTTGACTATGGCTACACCTTC.

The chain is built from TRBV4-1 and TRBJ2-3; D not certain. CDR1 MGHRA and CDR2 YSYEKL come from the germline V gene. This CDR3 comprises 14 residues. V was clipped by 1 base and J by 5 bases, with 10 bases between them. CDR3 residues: CASSQGLGQDTQYF. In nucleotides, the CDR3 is TGCGCCAGCAGCCAAGGGCTAGGGCAAGATACGCAGTATTTT.

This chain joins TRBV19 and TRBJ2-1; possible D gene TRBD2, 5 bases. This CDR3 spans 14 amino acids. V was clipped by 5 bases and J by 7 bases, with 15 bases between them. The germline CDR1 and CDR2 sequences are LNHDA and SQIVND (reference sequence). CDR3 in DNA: TGTGCCAGTAGTGGTCTAGCTGTGAGGAATGAGCAGTTCTTC. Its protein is CASSGLAVRNEQFF. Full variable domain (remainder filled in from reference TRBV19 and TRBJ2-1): DGGITQSPKYLFRKEGQNVTLSCEQNLNHDAMYWYRQDPGQGLRLIYYSQIVNDFQKGDIAEGYSVSREKKESFPLTVTSAQKNPTAFYLCASSGLAVRNEQFFGPGTRLTVL.